Presented here are 22 T cell receptor beta chains from one specimen sequenced in a study of breast tumors, draining lymph nodes, adjacent tissues (TCRdb year 2016). Receptor libraries were prepared by multiplex PCR. Sequencing used an Illumina HiSeq 2000. The public reads were reanalyzed by TCRdb: fastp trimming at Q25, MiXCR alignment, in-frame beta chains only. Every CDR3 protein is listed once, alongside the most common genes and DNA of its rows. Present in this sample are roughly 80,000 distinct CDR3 sequences, roughly 19% of which were seen just once. About 2.5% of the sample is in the top ten clones. The lymph node samples were taken from the axillary draining lymph nodes of breast cancer patients. Specimen: axillary lymph node tissue. The receptor source for this set is a female donor with breast cancer. Some clones in this sample may be carry-over from other donors' samples.

This clonotype was detected many times. V is TRBV5-1 and J is TRBJ2-7; D could derive from TRBD1 or TRBD2 (6 bases each). The CDR3 extends over 13 amino acids. Trimming pared 3 bases from V and 3 bases from J, leaving 10 bases between. Germline V gene sequence: CDR1 SGHRS, CDR2 YFSETQ. As DNA, the CDR3 is TGCGCCAGCAGCTGGAGGGACAACTACGAGCAGTACTTC. It is translated as CASSWRDNYEQYF.

The table lists this clonotype with many counts. The gene calls are TRBV6-4 and TRBJ2-7, with 7 bases lining up with TRBD1. Losses at the gene ends were 7 bases for V and 4 bases for J; bases not matched to a gene: 19. Germline assignment: CDR1 MRHNA and CDR2 SNTAGT. The CDR3 totals 17 residues. The CDR3 DNA is TGTGCCAGCACCTCCCCCTTTGGGACAGTGTTTAGTTACGAGCAGTACTTC. It yields the protein CASTSPFGTVFSYEQYF.

This clonotype was picked up many times. The chain joins TRBV6-2 or TRBV6-3 to TRBJ2-1; 7 bases map to TRBD2. The trim removed 6 bases at V and 2 bases at J, leaving 16 bases unmatched. The CDR3 spans 18 residues. Germline V gene data show CDR1 as MNHEY and CDR2 as SVGEGT. CDR3 amino acids: CASSQGWRGRKTYNEQFF. CDR3 sequence (DNA): TGTGCCAGCAGCCAGGGTTGGCGCGGGAGAAAAACCTACAATGAGCAGTTCTTC.

This clonotype was seen ten or more times. The V and J genes are TRBV5-1 and TRBJ1-4; D not resolved. The germline V and J ends were trimmed by 2 bases and 2 bases, with 10 bases remaining between them. This CDR3 is 15 amino acids long. CDR1 is SGHRS and CDR2 is YFSETQ in the germline V gene. CDR3 sequence: CASSFGPGTNEKLFF. The CDR3 coding sequence is TGCGCCAGCAGCTTTGGTCCGGGGACTAATGAAAAACTGTTTTTT.

Many counts were recorded for this clonotype. The chain uses TRBV14 and TRBJ2-5, with no clear D. The V end lost 3 bases, the J end lost 2 bases, and 4 bases lay between the germline ends. Per germline, CDR1 SGHDN and CDR2 FVKESK. CDR3 size: 12 residues. The CDR3: CASSQKQETQYF. The CDR3 DNA reads TGTGCCAGCAGCCAGAAACAAGAGACCCAGTACTTC. Full variable domain (rest looked up from reference TRBV14 and TRBJ2-5): EAGVTQFPSHSVIEKGQTVTLRCDPISGHDNLYWYRRVMGKEIKFLLHFVKESKQDESGMPNNRFLAERTGGTYSTLKVQPAELEDSGVYFCASSQKQETQYFGPGTRLLVL.

Points on this clonotype: Since the CDR3 does not end with the conserved phenylalanine or tryptophan, this likely comes from a read error. The chain recombines TRBV7-2 with TRBJ1-2; D is perhaps TRBD1 (5 bases). Germline lookup yields CDR1 SGHTA and CDR2 FQGNSA. The V gene lost 2 bases and the J gene lost 6 bases, with 13 bases spanning the gap. The length of the CDR3 is 14 residues. Written as DNA, the CDR3 is TGTGCCAGCAGCTTATTTACGGGGGGGGATGGCTACACCTCC. It specifies CASSLFTGGDGYTS.

In the case of this clonotype: One base away lies a much larger clone, so this may be a sequencing read error. The chain joins TRBV7-9 to TRBJ2-6; D may be TRBD1 (6 bases). The CDR3 covers 16 residues. Germline V gene sequence: CDR1 SEHNR, CDR2 FQNEAQ (reference sequence). Here the CDR3 DNA reads TGTGCCAGCAGCCCCTATGACAGGTCTGGGGCCAACGTCCCGACTTTC. It codes for CASSPYDRSGANVPTF.

This clonotype was detected many times. The chain couples TRBV19 to TRBJ1-2; the D gene is possibly TRBD1 (5 bases). The CDR3 covers 15 residues. V lost 5 bases and J 0 bases, leaving 13 bases between the germline ends. The germline gives CDR1 LNHDA, CDR2 SQIVND (reference sequence). CDR3 sequence: CASSWQGRPNYGYTF. The DNA for the CDR3 is TGTGCCAGTAGTTGGCAGGGACGGCCTAACTATGGCTACACCTTC.

This clonotype appeared many times. CDR3 sequence (DNA): TGTGCCAGCAGCTTGGGCGGGGCGAGCTCCTACGAGCAGTACTTC. Translating gives CASSLGGASSYEQYF. The chain has TRBV5-5 and TRBJ2-7; D is possibly TRBD2 (6 bases). CDR3 size: 15 residues. Germline CDR1 and CDR2: SGHKS and YYEKEE (reference sequence). Trimming cost V 0 bases and J 0 bases, with 10 bases left between them. Complete variable domain (other parts from reference TRBV5-5 and TRBJ2-7): DAGVTQSPTHLIKTRGQQVTLRCSPISGHKSVSWYQQVLGQGPQFIFQYYEKEERGRGNFPDRFSARQFPNYSSELNVNALLLGDSALYLCASSLGGASSYEQYFGPGTRLTVT.

This clonotype was seen ten or more times. The V gene is TRBV6-1, the J gene TRBJ1-2, with D uncertain. Deletions cut 10 bases from V and 5 bases from J, with 17 bases between. This CDR3 spans 13 amino acids. Germline-derived CDR1 and CDR2 are MNHNS and SASEGT. DNA for the CDR3: TGTGCCATCTTGTTCGGCAGTGGGTATGGCTACACCTTC. Encoded protein: CAILFGSGYGYTF.

Comments on this clonotype: It may be a read error: a sequence one base away is much more abundant. The CDR3 coding sequence is TGTGCCAGCAGACAGGGTAATTCACCCCCCCACTTT. It translates to CASRQGNSPPHF. The chain employs TRBV2 and TRBJ1-6; tentatively, D is TRBD1 (6 bases). This CDR3 spans 12 amino acids. CDR1 is SNHLY and CDR2 is FYNNEI in the germline V gene.

On this clonotype itself: This may be a read error, as it is one base from a much larger clone. J is TRBJ1-2 and V is TRBV27; 8 bases align to TRBD1. Trimming at V came to 6 bases and at J to 7 bases, leaving 4 bases not matched to a gene. Germline assignment: CDR1 MNHEY and CDR2 SMNVEV (reference sequence). The CDR3 length is 12 residues. Written as DNA, the CDR3 is TGTGCCAGCAGGTCAGGGGGCGGTGGCTACACCTTC. It yields the protein CASRSGGGGYTF.

This clonotype occurred many times. CDR3: CSASGTLARGNEQFF. The CDR3 DNA follows: TGCAGTGCTAGTGGAACCCTAGCGCGAGGAAATGAGCAGTTCTTC. The chain has TRBV20-1 and TRBJ2-1, with TRBD2 as a possible D gene (6 bases). The germline gives CDR1 DFQATT, CDR2 SNEGSKA (reference sequence). This CDR3 spans 15 amino acids. Trimming pared 3 bases from V and 7 bases from J, leaving 19 bases between.

CDR3 in DNA: TGTGCCAGTATCGGGGGGCGCAGAGAGACCCAGTACTTC. This translates into CASIGGRRETQYF. V gene TRBV19 combines with J gene TRBJ2-5; D might be TRBD2 (7 bases). The CDR3 runs to 13 residues. The germline gives CDR1 LNHDA, CDR2 SQIVND (reference sequence). Trimming shortened V by 7 bases and J by 4 bases, and 13 bases separated the two germline ends.

V usage is TRBV20-1 and J usage is TRBJ1-6, with D hard to call. The CDR3 spans 14 residues. The ends were cut back, 3 bases at V and 2 bases at J, with 8 bases in the middle. CDR1 and CDR2 (germline): DFQATT, SNEGSKA (reference sequence). CDR3 amino acids: CSARPSTYNSPLHF. The CDR3, as DNA: TGCAGTGCTAGGCCGTCCACCTATAATTCACCCCTCCACTTT.

This clonotype occurred many times. A read error may account for a junction end that differs from germline. This chain joins TRBV4-1 and TRBJ2-1; TRBD2 aligns across 10 bases. The germline CDR1 and CDR2 sequences are MGHRA and YSYEKL. The CDR3 is 18 residues long. CDR3 in DNA: TGCGCCAGCAGCCAAGGCCTGGTATCTAGCGGGGGTTACAATGGGCAGTTCTTC. Translation gives CASSQGLVSSGGYNGQFF.

Points on this clonotype: A much larger clone sits a single nucleotide away, making a read error possible. This chain connects TRBV11-2 to TRBJ1-5; 7 bases agree with TRBD1. V lost 5 bases to trimming and J lost 6 bases; unmatched junction nucleotides: 7. The CDR3 contains 14 residues. Looked up from germline, CDR1 is SGHAT and CDR2 is FQNNGV. CDR3: CASSRGQFSQPQHF. In DNA form, the CDR3 reads TGTGCCAGCAGCCGGGGACAGTTCAGTCAGCCCCAGCATTTT.

This clonotype has a count of ten or more. V is TRBV20-1 and J is TRBJ1-6; D is unclear. The CDR3 is made up of 12 amino acids. Germline V gene data show CDR1 as DFQATT and CDR2 as SNEGSKA (reference sequence). V was cut by 2 bases and J by 7 bases, with 6 bases left in between. CDR3 sequence (DNA): TGCAGTGCTAGAAACGGCAATTCACCCCTCCACTTT. It encodes CSARNGNSPLHF.

This clonotype was observed a single time. A much larger clone lies a single base off, so this may be a read error. This chain uses TRBV19 with TRBJ1-2, with 8 positions matching TRBD1. The CDR3 length is 16 residues. Germline CDR1 and CDR2: LNHDA and SQIVND (reference sequence). CDR3 amino acids: CAGSTQRDRTYYGYTF. CDR3 coding DNA: TGTGCCGGTAGTACCCAGAGGGACAGGACTTACTATGGCTACACCTTC.

The chain links TRBV7-9 to TRBJ2-5; 8 nucleotides align to TRBD1. The J call is in doubt because the DNA end fits TRBJ2-1 better. Per germline, CDR1 SEHNR and CDR2 FQNEAQ (reference sequence). The CDR3 totals 16 residues. For the CDR3, the DNA is TGTGCCAGCAGCCCTCTCCGGGACAGGTCCTACAATGAGCAGTTCTTC. Its translation is CASSPLRDRSYNEQFF.

This clonotype was seen repeatedly, ten times or more. The rearrangement joins TRBV20-1 to TRBJ2-3, with D perhaps matching TRBD2 (6 bases). V gave up 0 bases and J gave up 8 bases, with 18 bases separating them. The CDR3 is 15 amino acids. The germline CDR1 and CDR2 sequences are DFQATT and SNEGSKA (reference sequence). CDR3 amino acids: CSARDWGTSPITQYF. CDR3 in DNA: TGCAGTGCTAGAGATTGGGGGACTTCCCCGATTACGCAGTATTTT.

The rearrangement uses TRBV28 and TRBJ2-7; 7 bases align to TRBD1. Germline CDR1 MDHEN, CDR2 SYDVKM. This CDR3 has 16 amino acids. The trim removed 5 bases at V and 6 bases at J, leaving 16 bases unmatched. The CDR3 loop is CASSGEGRGPPGEQYF. The DNA for the CDR3 is TGTGCCAGCAGTGGAGAGGGTAGGGGGCCGCCAGGCGAGCAGTACTTC.